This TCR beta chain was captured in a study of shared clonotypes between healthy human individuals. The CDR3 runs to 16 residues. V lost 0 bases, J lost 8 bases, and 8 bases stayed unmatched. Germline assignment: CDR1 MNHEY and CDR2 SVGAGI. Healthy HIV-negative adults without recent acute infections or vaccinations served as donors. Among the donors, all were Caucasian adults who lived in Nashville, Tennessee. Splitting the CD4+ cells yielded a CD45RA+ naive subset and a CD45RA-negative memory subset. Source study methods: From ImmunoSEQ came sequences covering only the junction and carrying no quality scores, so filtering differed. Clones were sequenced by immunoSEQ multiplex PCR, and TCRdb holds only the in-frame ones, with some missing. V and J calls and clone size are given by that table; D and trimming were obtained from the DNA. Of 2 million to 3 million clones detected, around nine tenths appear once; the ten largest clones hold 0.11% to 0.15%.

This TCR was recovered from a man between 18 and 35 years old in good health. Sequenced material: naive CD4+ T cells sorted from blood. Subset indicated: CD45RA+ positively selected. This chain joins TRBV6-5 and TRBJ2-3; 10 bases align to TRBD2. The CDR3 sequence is CASSYSSSGSMATQYF. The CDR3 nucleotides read TGTGCCAGCAGTTACTCTTCTAGCGGGAGTATGGCTACGCAGTATTTT.